What follows are 10 T cell receptor beta chains derived from one specimen sequenced in a study of T cell changes during pregnancy in multiple sclerosis. Profiling relied on immunoSEQ multiplex PCR, and the TCRdb table lists in-frame clones only, not all of them. The repertoire holds about 44,000 clones, with 89% as singletons. The sample here was CD4+ T cells from peripheral blood mononuclear cells, taken after pregnancy. The origin of the receptors is a female donor with multiple sclerosis, enrolled in a pregnancy study.

The V and J genes are TRBV2 and TRBJ2-5, with D possibly matching TRBD2 (7 bases). Trimming removed 4 bases at V and 4 bases at J, with 13 bases between. Per the germline V gene, CDR1 is SNHLY and CDR2 is FYNNEI. The CDR3 is made up of 14 amino acids. The CDR3 here is CASSVGGRRETQYF. CDR3 nucleotides: TGTGCCAGCAGTGTCGGGGGGCGCAGAGAGACCCAGTACTTC.

This sequence joins TRBV30 and TRBJ1-1, with a tentative D call TRBD1 (5 bases). The germline V gene has CDR1 GTSNPN and CDR2 SVGIG (reference sequence). Trimming pared 3 bases from V and 1 base from J, leaving 9 bases between. The CDR3 runs 13 residues. The chain's CDR3 is CAWSQGANTEAFF. CDR3 DNA sequence: TGTGCCTGGAGCCAAGGGGCGAACACTGAAGCTTTCTTT.

The rearrangement joins TRBV19 to TRBJ2-1; 8 positions match TRBD1. CDR3 length equals 14 residues. Germline loops: CDR1 LNHDA, CDR2 SQIVND (reference sequence). V was clipped by 9 bases and J by 2 bases; unmatched bases: 6. As DNA, the CDR3 is TGTGCCAGCAAACAGGGGGAAGCCTACAATGAGCAGTTCTTC. It yields the protein CASKQGEAYNEQFF.

V and J are TRBV5-1 and TRBJ2-7, with 7 bases lining up with TRBD1. Trimming cost V 5 bases and J 2 bases; bases outside gene matches: 7. Germline V gene lookup returns CDR1 SGHRS and CDR2 YFSETQ. This CDR3 comprises 14 residues. The CDR3 region has the DNA TGCGCCAGCAGGGTAAATACAGGGGCCTACGAGCAGTACTTC. Protein: CASRVNTGAYEQYF.

This chain connects TRBV10-2 to TRBJ1-5; the D is unclear. The CDR3 length is 13 residues. Germline values: CDR1 WSHSY, CDR2 SAAADI. Trimming stripped 2 bases from V and 6 bases from J, with 8 bases between. The DNA of the CDR3 is TGCGCCAGCAGTGAGATCCGGGTTCAGCCCCAGCATTTT. Its translation: CASSEIRVQPQHF.

The chain recombines TRBV29-1 with TRBJ2-2; D is undetermined. Deletions cut 4 bases from V and 2 bases from J, with 8 bases between. The CDR3 runs to 13 residues. Germline V gene data show CDR1 as SQVTM and CDR2 as ANQGSEA. CDR3 DNA sequence: TGCAGCGTTGCAGTTCCCAACACCGGGGAGCTGTTTTTT. This codes for CSVAVPNTGELFF.

The rearrangement links TRBV10-3 to TRBJ2-3, with D hard to call. Looked up from germline, CDR1 is ENHRY and CDR2 is SYGVKD. V was cut by 0 bases and J by 0 bases, with 4 bases left in between. The CDR3 covers 14 residues. The CDR3 is CAISESRSTDTQYF. CDR3 DNA sequence: TGTGCCATCAGTGAGTCCCGGAGCACAGATACGCAGTATTTT.

The chain recombines TRBV5-1 with TRBJ2-7; TRBD1 matches 7 bases. The V gene end was trimmed by 0 bases and the J gene end by 5 bases; junction bases not matched to a gene: 2. This CDR3 has 13 residues. Germline V gene lookup returns CDR1 SGHRS and CDR2 YFSETQ. CDR3 DNA sequence: TGCGCCAGCAGCTTGGACAGGGGTAACGAGCAGTACTTC. This codes for CASSLDRGNEQYF.

The chain couples TRBV6-5 to TRBJ1-2, with D maybe TRBD1 (5 bases). The germline gives CDR1 MNHEY, CDR2 SVGAGI. V was shortened by 0 bases and J by 7 bases, with 15 bases between the two germline ends. This CDR3 is built from 15 residues. The CDR3 nucleotides read TGTGCCAGCAGTTACTCATATGGGCAGGGCTTTGGCTACACCTTC. Translating gives CASSYSYGQGFGYTF.

The sample holds one count of this clone. The chain carries TRBV30 and TRBJ1-1, with 9 bases fitting TRBD1. This CDR3 comprises 14 residues. From germline, CDR1 is GTSNPN and CDR2 SVGIG (reference sequence). J gave up 1 base and V 2 bases, and 2 bases lay outside the gene matches. CDR3 sequence reads: CAWSKDRGNTEAFF. The CDR3 DNA reads TGTGCCTGGAGTAAGGACAGGGGGAACACTGAAGCTTTCTTT.